A single sample gave rise to the 13 T cell receptor beta chains below, sequenced in a study of shared clonotypes between healthy human individuals. This table comes from immunoSEQ multiplex PCR, and its TCRdb copy is limited to in-frame clones, with some not included. The data show fewer than 800,000 clones, around 90% seen once. Naive CD8 cells, CD45RO-negative and positively selected for CCR7, excluded terminally differentiated effector memory CD45RA+ cells. Sequencing was carried out using naive CD8+ T cells sorted from blood. These receptors were collected from a man aged 30-40 years in good health.

CDR3 sequence: CASSPGIRQGADEQYF. The CDR3 nucleotides read TGTGCCAGCTCACCAGGCATCCGACAGGGGGCTGACGAGCAGTACTTC. This chain joins TRBV18 and TRBJ2-7; 10 bases fit TRBD1. Germline CDR1 KGHSH, CDR2 LQKENI. The CDR3 consists of 16 residues. V lost 2 bases to trimming and J lost 5 bases; unmatched junction nucleotides: 9. The full variable domain, rest sourced from reference TRBV18 and TRBJ2-7, is NAGVMQNPRHLVRRRGQEARLRCSPMKGHSHVYWYRQLPEEGLKFMVYLQKENIIDESGMPKERFSAEFPKEGPSILRIQQVVRGDSAAYFCASSPGIRQGADEQYFGPGTRLTVT.

This clone turned up a few times. The same CDR3 arises from other DNA sequences in this sample as well. The V gene is TRBV9, the J gene TRBJ2-2; the D call may be TRBD1 or TRBD2 (5 bases each). The CDR3 contains 13 residues. V was clipped by 2 bases and J by 3 bases, with 5 bases between them. Per the germline V gene, CDR1 is SGDLS and CDR2 is YYNGEE. CDR3 sequence: CASSVGDTGELFF. The CDR3 coding sequence is TGTGCCAGCAGCGTGGGGGACACCGGGGAGCTGTTTTTT.

The chain has TRBV7-9 and TRBJ2-1; TRBD2 agrees at 10 bases. The germline V gene has CDR1 SEHNR and CDR2 FQNEAQ (reference sequence). The CDR3 length is 15 residues. J was trimmed by 8 bases and V by 5 bases; bases with no gene match: 9. CDR3 region: CASSPILAGAHEQFF. In DNA, the CDR3 is TGTGCCAGCAGCCCGATCCTAGCGGGAGCCCATGAGCAGTTCTTC.

V gene TRBV29-1 combines with J gene TRBJ2-5, with D possibly TRBD2 on 6 matching bases. The CDR3 runs 15 residues. Germline assignment: CDR1 SQVTM and CDR2 ANQGSEA. Between the trimmed V and J ends, which lost 0 bases and 2 bases, there was a span of 13 bases. CDR3 residues: CSVEDLGLKQETQYF. Written as DNA, the CDR3 is TGCAGCGTTGAAGATCTAGGACTAAAACAAGAGACCCAGTACTTC.

J is TRBJ2-1 and V is TRBV5-5; D not certain. The CDR3 consists of 18 residues. Trimming took 2 bases from V and 0 from J, leaving 18 bases between them. Germline lookup yields CDR1 SGHKS and CDR2 YYEKEE (reference sequence). The DNA for the CDR3 is TGTGCCAGCAGCTTTGTATTTGCCGCGAGTCACTCCTACAATGAGCAGTTCTTC. Its translation is CASSFVFAASHSYNEQFF.

This clone was picked up one time. The chain carries TRBV9 and TRBJ2-2, with 7 bases that match TRBD1. Trimming cost V 3 bases and J 7 bases; bases outside gene matches: 9. The germline CDR1 and CDR2 sequences are SGDLS and YYNGEE. The CDR3 has 15 amino acids. The CDR3 coding sequence is TGTGCCAGCAGCGACGACAGGGATCTTAGCGGGGAGCTGTTTTTT. Its translation is CASSDDRDLSGELFF.

The chain uses TRBV5-1 and TRBJ1-1; D gene unclear. This CDR3 spans 15 amino acids. Between the trimmed V and J ends, which lost 7 bases and 2 bases, there was a span of 18 bases. CDR1 and CDR2 (germline): SGHRS, YFSETQ. In nucleotides, the CDR3 is TGCGCCAGCCGGGCTTCGACAAGGGTAAACACTGAAGCTTTCTTT. The encoded protein is CASRASTRVNTEAFF. Drawing the rest from reference TRBV5-1 and TRBJ1-1, the complete variable domain is KAGVTQTPRYLIKTRGQQVTLSCSPISGHRSVSWYQQTPGQGLQFLFEYFSETQRNKGNFPGRFSGRQFSNSRSEMNVSTLELGDSALYLCASRASTRVNTEAFFGQGTRLTVV.

The chain employs TRBV21-1 and TRBJ2-7; the table's D call of TRBD2 was not tested on the DNA. TRBV21-1 is a documented pseudogene. The CDR3 totals 17 residues. This CDR3 reads CASSKTLYLAGLYEQYF. The CDR3 DNA is TGTGCCAGCAGCAAAACACTTTATCTAGCGGGACTTTACGAGCAGTACTTC.

The CDR3 DNA reads as TGTGCCAGCAGTTTATCTGTAGGGGAGACCCAGTACTTC. It is translated as CASSLSVGETQYF. The chain carries TRBV27 and TRBJ2-5; no firm D call. Trimming cost V 0 bases and J 5 bases, with 7 bases left between them. There are 13 residues in the CDR3. The germline V gene has CDR1 MNHEY and CDR2 SMNVEV (reference sequence).

This clone has a handful of counts. This sequence joins TRBV28 and TRBJ2-4; TRBD2 matches at 10 bases. The CDR3 consists of 17 residues. J lost 0 bases, V lost 4 bases, and 6 bases had no gene match. Germline CDR1 reads MDHEN; CDR2 reads SYDVKM. Written as DNA, the CDR3 is TGTGCCAGCAGTTCCCCGGGACTAGCGATAGCCAAAAACATTCAGTACTTC. It encodes CASSSPGLAIAKNIQYF. Filled out from reference TRBV28 and TRBJ2-4, the complete variable domain reads DVKVTQSSRYLVKRTGEKVFLECVQDMDHENMFWYRQDPGLGLRLIYFSYDVKMKEKGDIPEGYSVSREKKERFSLILESASTNQTSMYLCASSSPGLAIAKNIQYFGAGTRLSVL.

The V call is TRBV9, the J call TRBJ1-1; D possibly corresponds to TRBD1 (6 bases). There are 15 residues in the CDR3. V lost 0 bases and J 4 bases, leaving 13 bases between the germline ends. From germline, CDR1 is SGDLS and CDR2 YYNGEE. CDR3 in DNA: TGTGCCAGCAGCGTAGAGGGGGGGTTGTTCACTGAAGCTTTCTTT. Translated, it gives CASSVEGGLFTEAFF.

The gene calls are TRBV2 and TRBJ2-3; TRBD2 matches at 8 bases. Per the germline V gene, CDR1 is SNHLY and CDR2 is FYNNEI. The CDR3 runs to 17 residues. V shed 1 base and J 6 bases; nucleotides not matched to a gene: 12. CDR3 nucleotide sequence: TGTGCCAGCAGTGAAGAGGGGGTAGCGGGACTTCTGGATACGCAGTATTTT. Its protein is CASSEEGVAGLLDTQYF.

V and J are TRBV27 and TRBJ2-1, with TRBD2 matching over 10 bases. The V and J ends lost 6 bases and 7 bases, in that order; junction bases with no gene match: 6. CDR1 MNHEY and CDR2 SMNVEV come from the germline V gene (reference sequence). The CDR3 contains 14 residues. As DNA, the CDR3 is TGTGCCAGCAGATACAGCGGGAGGGTAAATGAGCAGTTCTTC. Translating gives CASRYSGRVNEQFF.